The following is a T cell receptor (beta chain) sequence with its context. What it binds is unknown. The data were obtained in a study of shared clonotypes between healthy human individuals. Study-wide background: The donor pool was made up of two women and three men aged 18 to 49. Each donor had three CD4 naive, three CD4 memory, two CD8 naive and one CD8 memory plate.

Generated by immunoSEQ multiplex PCR, the TCRdb table keeps only in-frame clones and is missing some. The sample lists millions of clones, roughly 91% occurring once. General study results and limits: Shared clonotypes: 4.5% to 5% naive CD4, about 3.5% naive CD8, about 2.4% memory CD4, 0.35% to 0.5% memory CD8.

V was clipped by 5 bases and J by 4 bases; unmatched bases: 4. The CDR3 is 13 residues long. CDR1 and CDR2 (germline): MNHEY, SMNVEV (reference sequence). The naive CD8 subset, CD45RO-negative cells positively selected for CCR7, excluded terminally differentiated effector memory CD45RA+ cells. The sequence derives from a man between 18 and 35 years old in good health. Some clones in this sample may be carry-over from other donors' samples. The chain combines TRBV27 with TRBJ1-2; 7 bases agree with TRBD1. Source material: naive CD8+ T cells from PBMCs. The CDR3 sequence: CASSLTGFYGYTF. CDR3 nucleotides: TGTGCCAGCAGTCTGACAGGGTTCTATGGCTACACCTTC.